Detailed here is one TCR beta chain. The antigen this receptor binds is unknown. No quality values exist for individual bases; no much larger clone is one base distant. This record belongs to a study of T cell changes during pregnancy in multiple sclerosis (dated by TCRdb to about 2019). As for the study more broadly: In women with multiple sclerosis, the researchers looked at how the T cell repertoire shifted as pregnancy progressed.

In the germline V gene (reference sequence), CDR1 corresponds to GTSNPN and CDR2 to SVGIG. The V end gives up 4 bases and the J end 3 bases, leaving 4 bases in the junction not matched to a gene. CDR3 length: 13 amino acids, cysteine to phenylalanine. This entry keeps only the CDR3 DNA: 39 bases, framed from base 1. Libraries were constructed by the immunoSEQ multiplex PCR assay. Not all clones reach the TCRdb copy of this immuneACCESS table, which keeps in-frame sequences only. Checked studies attribute under half of the gap to unresolved V genes and leave the rest unexplained. Counted in this sample were around 95,000 clones; about 92% of them appeared once. Jointly, the top ten make up around 2.1% of the sample.

The specimen was peripheral blood, collected after pregnancy. The sequence joins TRBV30 to TRBJ2-7; 9 nucleotides in the junction match TRBD1. The sequence was collected from a female donor with multiple sclerosis, enrolled in a pregnancy study. The CDR3 in this case is CAWMWGQGYEQYF. The DNA reads as follows: TGTGCCTGGATGTGGGGACAGGGCTACGAGCAGTACTTC.